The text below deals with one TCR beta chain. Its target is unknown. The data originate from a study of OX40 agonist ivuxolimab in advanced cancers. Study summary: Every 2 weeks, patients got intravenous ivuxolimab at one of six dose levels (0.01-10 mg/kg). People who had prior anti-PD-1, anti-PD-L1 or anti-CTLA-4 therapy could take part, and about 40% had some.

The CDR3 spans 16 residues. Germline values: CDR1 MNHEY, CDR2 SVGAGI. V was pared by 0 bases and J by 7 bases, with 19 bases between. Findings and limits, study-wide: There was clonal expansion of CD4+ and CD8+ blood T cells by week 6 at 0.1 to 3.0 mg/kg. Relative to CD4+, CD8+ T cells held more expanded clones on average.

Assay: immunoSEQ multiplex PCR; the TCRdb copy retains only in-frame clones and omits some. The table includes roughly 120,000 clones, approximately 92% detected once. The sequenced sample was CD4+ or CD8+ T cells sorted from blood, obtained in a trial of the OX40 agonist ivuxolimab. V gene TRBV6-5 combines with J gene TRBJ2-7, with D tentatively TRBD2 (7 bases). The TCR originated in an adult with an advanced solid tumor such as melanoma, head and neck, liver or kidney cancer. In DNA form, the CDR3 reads TGTGCCAGCAGTTACTCATTGGGCGGGGGCCCGTCGGAGCAGTACTTC. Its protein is CASSYSLGGGPSEQYF.